The entry below gives a single T cell receptor (beta chain) sequence along with its context. V shed 4 bases and J 4 bases; nucleotides not matched to a gene: 6. The CDR3 runs to 15 residues. Germline V gene data show CDR1 as SGHRS and CDR2 as YFSETQ. This specimen belongs to a study of cytomegalovirus exposure and HLA in healthy donors. This PCR relied on a set of 60 Vbeta primers and 13 Jbeta primers. Only in-frame clones appear in the TCRdb table, and some are missing; sequencing was by immunoSEQ multiplex PCR. In all, the sample yields more than 95,000 clones. The gene calls are TRBV5-1 and TRBJ2-7; TRBD2 matches at 12 bases. The sample consisted of PBMCs. This receptor was obtained from a man younger than 30 in good health and CMV-seronegative. The CDR3: CASSPRTSGVYEQYF. The CDR3 region has the DNA TGCGCCAGCAGCCCGCGGACTAGCGGGGTTTACGAGCAGTACTTC.